The rows below give T cell receptor beta chains drawn from one sample of a study of CD8+ T cells in alopecia areata. Some clones are missing from TCRdb's copy, which holds only in-frame ones; the method was immunoSEQ multiplex PCR. Of about 180,000 clones in the sample, approximately 49% were seen once. The specimen was CD8+ T cells sorted from blood, collected at week 52, from a patient treated with tofacitinib. Receptors were obtained from a human donor with alopecia areata. Both conserved end residues are part of each CDR3. Fields, in order: clone size, D gene, V gene, J gene, CDR3 DNA, CDR3 protein. D genes are given only for firm matches. Size tells how often a clone was seen (once, few, many) or the class of an expanded clone, and some rows leave it out.

few	NA	TRBV7-9	TRBJ2-5	TGTGCCGCTTCAGAAGGGATACAAGAGACCCAGTACTTC	CAASEGIQETQYF
few	TRBD1	TRBV10-3	TRBJ2-7	TGTGCCATCAGTGAGTCTCTAGGACAGGACGAGCAGTACTTC	CAISESLGQDEQYF
NA	NA	TRBV7-8	TRBJ2-1	TGTGCCAGCAGCTTAGCCCTAGACTACTACAATGAGCAGTTCTTC	CASSLALDYYNEQFF
NA	NA	TRBV9	TRBJ1-6	TGTGCCAGCAGCGTGTCAGGGAGCTCCTATAATTCACCCCTCCACTTT	CASSVSGSSYNSPLHF
NA	NA	TRBV9	TRBJ1-2	TGTGCCAGCAGCGTGGAGGGGACCTATGGCTACACCTTC	CASSVEGTYGYTF
NA	NA	TRBV7-3	TRBJ2-1	TGTGCCAGCAGCTTGGACAGTCCCAATGAGCAGTTCTTC	CASSLDSPNEQFF
few	NA	TRBV2	TRBJ2-3	TGTGCCAGCAGTGAATTGCGGGGCCGCACAGATACGCAGTATTTT	CASSELRGRTDTQYF
NA	NA	TRBV11-2	TRBJ1-1	TGTGCCAGCAGACTTCCGGGAGCGAACACTGAAGCTTTCTTT	CASRLPGANTEAFF
few	NA	TRBV9	TRBJ2-3	TGTGCCAGCAGCCCCTATCTGGAGGGGTTAAGAGATACGCAGTATTTT	CASSPYLEGLRDTQYF
NA	NA	TRBV18	TRBJ2-7	TGTGCCAGCTCACCGACAGGGACTGAACCTTGGTACGAGCAGTACTTC	CASSPTGTEPWYEQYF
NA	TRBD1	TRBV6-5	TRBJ1-1	TGTGCCAGCAGTTACGGACAGGGTTTGAACACTGAAGCTTTCTTT	CASSYGQGLNTEAFF
NA	NA	TRBV30	TRBJ1-1	TGTGCCTGGAGTGTAAACAGATTGAACACTGAAGCTTTCTTT	CAWSVNRLNTEAFF
NA	NA	TRBV9	TRBJ1-2	TGTGCCAGCAGCGCGATCCTAAACACTCATTATGGCTACACCTTC	CASSAILNTHYGYTF
NA	NA	TRBV9	TRBJ2-3	TGTGCCAGCAGCCCCGGGGGTAGCACAGATACGCAGTATTTT	CASSPGGSTDTQYF
NA	NA	TRBV30	TRBJ1-6	TGTGCCTGGAGTGTATCAGGGTCGCGTAATTCACCCCTCCACTTT	CAWSVSGSRNSPLHF
few	TRBD1	TRBV10-3	TRBJ1-5	TGTGCCGCGGGGACAGACAATCAGCCCCAGCATTTT	CAAGTDNQPQHF
once	TRBD1	TRBV27	TRBJ2-5	TGTGCCAGCATGCGGACAGGGTGGGAGACCCAGTACTTC	CASMRTGWETQYF
NA	NA	TRBV6-5	TRBJ2-5	TGTGCCAGCAGGGGGGACGACCAAGAGACCCAGTACTTC	CASRGDDQETQYF
NA	TRBD1	TRBV5-1	TRBJ1-2	TGCGCCAGCAGCCCCGGGACAGGCCGAAACTATGGCTACACCTTC	CASSPGTGRNYGYTF
NA	TRBD2	TRBV5-1	TRBJ2-5	TGCGCCAGCAGCTTGGGCGGGGGCCAAGAGACCCAGTACTTC	CASSLGGGQETQYF
few	TRBD2	TRBV10-3	TRBJ2-5	TGTGCCATCAGTGCATTAGCGGGGCAAGAGACCCAGTACTTC	CAISALAGQETQYF
NA	NA	TRBV7-6	TRBJ1-5	TGTGCCAGCAGCTCAGGGACTGGGCAGCCCCAGCATTTT	CASSSGTGQPQHF
once	NA	TRBV27	TRBJ1-5	TGTGCCAGCAGTCGGCGGGGGGCGGGGAATCAGCCCCAGCATTTT	CASSRRGAGNQPQHF
few	NA	TRBV9	TRBJ2-3	TGTGCCAGCAGCGTAACCCTCATTGGAGATACGCAGTATTTT	CASSVTLIGDTQYF
NA	NA	TRBV18	TRBJ2-2	TGTGCCAGCTCACCCACCGAGGAGCGGTACACCGGGGAGCTGTTTTTT	CASSPTEERYTGELFF
NA	NA	TRBV29-1	TRBJ1-4	TGCAGCGTGAACGAGGGGGGAAGGGGTGAAAAACTGTTTTTT	CSVNEGGRGEKLFF
few	NA	TRBV14	TRBJ2-5	TGTGCCAGCAGCCAAGAGGCTGTCAAGCGGCGGACCCAGTACTTC	CASSQEAVKRRTQYF
once	NA	TRBV5-1	TRBJ2-2	TGCGCCAGCAGTCTAGACGGGATGAGTATCGGGGAGCTGTTTTTT	CASSLDGMSIGELFF
NA	NA	TRBV5-5	TRBJ2-3	TGTGCCAGCAGCTTGGCTGGGGGGGCCCCAGATACGCAGTATTTT	CASSLAGGAPDTQYF
NA	NA	TRBV4-1	TRBJ2-2	TGCGCCAGCAGCTATAGCGCTCCGGACACCGGGGAGCTGTTTTTT	CASSYSAPDTGELFF
few	TRBD2	TRBV7-2	TRBJ2-1	TGTGCCAGCAGCTTACCGGGACTAGTAAATGAGCAGTTCTTC	CASSLPGLVNEQFF
NA	NA	TRBV5-6	TRBJ1-2	TGTGCCAGCAGCTTGGCCGATGGCTACACCTTC	CASSLADGYTF
few	TRBD1	TRBV27	TRBJ2-7	TGTGCCAGCAGTTTCCGCGGGACAGGGTACGAGCAGTACTTC	CASSFRGTGYEQYF
NA	TRBD1	TRBV30	TRBJ2-7	TGTGCCTGGAGTGTAAGGGGACAGGGTCACGAGCAGTACTTC	CAWSVRGQGHEQYF
NA	TRBD1	TRBV6-5	TRBJ2-7	TGTGCCAGCAGTTACCTGACAGGGCATGAGCAGTACTTC	CASSYLTGHEQYF
few	TRBD2	TRBV6-5	TRBJ2-7	TGTGCCAGCAGGTCGGGGGGGCCTATCTACGAGCAGTACTTC	CASRSGGPIYEQYF
NA	NA	TRBV30	TRBJ1-1	TGTGCCTGGAGGAGGGGCACTGAAGCTTTCTTT	CAWRRGTEAFF
NA	NA	TRBV9	TRBJ2-2	TGTGCCAGCAGCGTTACCGGGACACAGAACACCGGGGAGCTGTTTTTT	CASSVTGTQNTGELFF
NA	TRBD1	TRBV11-2	TRBJ2-1	TGTGCCAGCAGCTCCCGGGACAGGGTAAGCAATGAGCAGTTCTTC	CASSSRDRVSNEQFF
NA	NA	TRBV6-5	TRBJ1-1	TGTGCCAGCAGCCACGACGTGAACACTGAAGCTTTCTTT	CASSHDVNTEAFF
few	TRBD2	TRBV6-6	TRBJ2-1	TGTGCCAGCAGCCCCAGACAGCGGGGAGGGAATGAGCAGTTCTTC	CASSPRQRGGNEQFF
few	NA	TRBV6-8	TRBJ1-5	TGTGCCAGCAGTCAGAGTGGACGGAACGTTAATCAGCCCCAGCATTTT	CASSQSGRNVNQPQHF
NA	TRBD1	TRBV7-8	TRBJ1-4	TGTGCCAGCCGCAAAGGGACAGGGGTTGAAAAACTGTTTTTT	CASRKGTGVEKLFF
NA	TRBD1	TRBV27	TRBJ2-3	TGTGCCAGTCAGGGGGATATCACAGATACGCAGTATTTT	CASQGDITDTQYF
NA	TRBD1	TRBV9	TRBJ2-1	TGTGCCAGCAGCTCCCGGACAGGGGTAGGCAATGAGCAGTTCTTC	CASSSRTGVGNEQFF
NA	NA	TRBV4-1	TRBJ1-4	TGCGCCAGCAGCCAAGTGCCAGGTGAAAAACTGTTTTTT	CASSQVPGEKLFF
few	NA	TRBV7-2	TRBJ1-2	TGTGCCAGCAGCCCTAGACTCACTCTTAACTATGGCTACACCTTC	CASSPRLTLNYGYTF
NA	TRBD2	TRBV15	TRBJ2-1	TGTGCCACCAGCAGACTAGCGGGGGGGCTCGGGCAGTTCTTC	CATSRLAGGLGQFF
NA	TRBD1	TRBV7-2	TRBJ1-5	TGTGCCAGCAGCCAGGGGGGAGCCCAGCATTTT	CASSQGGAQHF
NA	NA	TRBV5-1	TRBJ1-2	TGCGCCAGCAGTTCGGAGCAGGAGTATGGCTACACCTTC	CASSSEQEYGYTF
NA	NA	TRBV6-5	TRBJ1-2	TGTGCCAGCAGTGGCCGGGAAGGGATTAAGGGCTACACCTTC	CASSGREGIKGYTF
many	NA	TRBV7-3	TRBJ1-5	TGTGCCAGCAGCCAAGACATCAATCAGCCCCAGCATTTT	CASSQDINQPQHF
NA	NA	TRBV6-5	TRBJ2-7	TGTGCCAGCAGTTACTTGGGGGAGAGGGAGCAGTACTTC	CASSYLGEREQYF
NA	NA	TRBV9	TRBJ1-2	TGTGCCAGCAGCGCAACAGACAGCAACTATGGCTACACCTTC	CASSATDSNYGYTF
few	TRBD1	TRBV7-9	TRBJ2-7	TGTGCCAGCAGCTTAGCGCAGGGGGCGAGCGAGCAGTACTTC	CASSLAQGASEQYF
NA	TRBD1	TRBV13	TRBJ2-2	TGTGCCAGCAGCTTCCGAACCGGGACAGGCACCGGGGAGCTGTTTTTT	CASSFRTGTGTGELFF
once	NA	TRBV18	TRBJ1-2	TGTGCCAGCTCACCAGCGGTAGGGAACGGCTACACCTTC	CASSPAVGNGYTF
NA	TRBD2	TRBV29-1	TRBJ2-1	TGCAGCGCGGGACTAGCGGGGACCTACAATGAGCAGTTCTTC	CSAGLAGTYNEQFF
NA	NA	TRBV2	TRBJ2-1	TGTGCCAGCAGTGTTTTAGAGGGAACAAGAAATGAGCAGTTCTTC	CASSVLEGTRNEQFF